Each of the 31 T cell receptor beta chains below was sequenced from the same sample in a study of T cell responses to AZD1222 COVID-19 vaccine. Sequencing used immunoSEQ multiplex PCR; TCRdb keeps in-frame clones, though not all of them. The sample contains roughly 150,000 clones, approximately 94% of which appear only once. Sequences were derived from peripheral blood, sampled 28 days after the second AZD1222 dose. These receptors all come from an adult who received the AZD1222 COVID-19 vaccine.

This chain links TRBV2 with TRBJ2-1, with 9 nucleotides matching TRBD2. This CDR3 spans 12 amino acids. CDR1 SNHLY and CDR2 FYNNEI come from the germline V gene. With 6 bases clipped from V and 8 bases from J, the junction kept 2 bases outside the gene matches. The CDR3 here is CASRREGDEQFF. The CDR3 DNA sequence: TGTGCCAGCAGGCGGGAGGGGGATGAGCAGTTCTTC.

As concerns this clone: Other DNA sequences in this sample translate to the same CDR3. This rearrangement joins TRBV28 to TRBJ2-7, with D maybe TRBD2 (6 bases). CDR1 is MDHEN, CDR2 SYDVKM, per germline. Trimming stripped 9 bases from V and 7 bases from J, with 13 bases between. The CDR3 totals 11 residues. The CDR3 sequence is CASSLREEQYF. Here the CDR3 DNA reads TGTGCCAGTAGTCTACGGGAGGAGCAGTACTTC.

The gene calls are TRBV2 and TRBJ1-2; maybe TRBD1 (5 bases). V shed 3 bases and J shed 8 bases, with 13 bases lying between them. Germline CDR1 reads SNHLY; CDR2 reads FYNNEI. There are 13 residues in the CDR3. DNA of the CDR3: TGTGCCAGCAGTGATAGGGGACCAGACGGCTACACCTTC. Its translation: CASSDRGPDGYTF. Full variable domain (rest looked up from reference TRBV2 and TRBJ1-2): EPEVTQTPSHQVTQMGQEVILRCVPISNHLYFYWYRQILGQKVEFLVSFYNNEISEKSEIFDDQFSVERPDGSNFTLKIRSTKLEDSAMYFCASSDRGPDGYTFGSGTRLTVV.

The chain carries TRBV3-1 (or the pseudogene TRBV3-2) and TRBJ1-4; D gene uncertain. Germline CDR1 and CDR2: LGHDT and YNNKEL (reference sequence). The CDR3 is made up of 15 amino acids. Trimming removed 4 bases at V and 2 bases at J, with 11 bases between. CDR3 DNA: TGTGCCAGCAGCCCCGGGGTTGGTACTAATGAAAAACTGTTTTTT. Amino acid sequence: CASSPGVGTNEKLFF.

To note about this clone: This sample also contains other DNA sequences that code for the same CDR3. This sequence joins TRBV10-3 and TRBJ2-1; 10 bases are a match to TRBD2. The V and J ends lost 2 bases and 4 bases, in that order; junction bases with no gene match: 2. Per the germline V gene, CDR1 is ENHRY and CDR2 is SYGVKD. The CDR3 spans 15 residues. This chain's CDR3 is CAISELAGAYNEQFF. In DNA, the CDR3 is TGTGCCATCAGTGAGCTAGCGGGGGCATACAATGAGCAGTTCTTC.

The chain recombines TRBV29-1 with TRBJ2-4; D possibly uses TRBD1 or TRBD2 (5 bases each). Germline CDR1 SQVTM, CDR2 ANQGSEA. The ends were cut back, 4 bases at V and 5 bases at J, with 15 bases in the middle. The CDR3 has 14 residues. This chain's CDR3 is CSVGTLGRENIQYF. Written as DNA, the CDR3 is TGCAGCGTTGGGACCCTGGGACGGGAAAACATTCAGTACTTC.

V usage is TRBV9 and J usage is TRBJ2-1; D gene uncertain. The germline CDR1 and CDR2 sequences are SGDLS and YYNGEE. The length of the CDR3 is 16 residues. The ends were cut back, 4 bases at V and 2 bases at J, with 16 bases in the middle. The CDR3 reads CASSPRRAPTYNEQFF. CDR3 nucleotide sequence: TGTGCCAGCAGCCCCCGTAGGGCCCCGACCTACAATGAGCAGTTCTTC.

The rearrangement links TRBV5-4 to TRBJ2-3, with D perhaps matching TRBD2 (6 bases). The CDR3 is 17 residues long. The V gene's germline CDR1 is SGHNT and CDR2 YYREEE (reference sequence). The V end lost 6 bases, the J end lost 2 bases, and 22 bases lay between the germline ends. The CDR3, as DNA: TGTGCCAGCACCCAGGCGGGCAGGTGGGAGGACACAGATACGCAGTATTTT. It encodes CASTQAGRWEDTDTQYF.

The chain uses TRBV28 and TRBJ2-2, with D perhaps matching TRBD2 (6 bases). The germline V gene has CDR1 MDHEN and CDR2 SYDVKM. Trimming removed 2 bases at V and 1 base at J, with 14 bases between. This CDR3 region has 17 residues. This CDR3 reads CASSLATTSRNTGELFF. CDR3 nucleotides: TGTGCCAGCAGTTTAGCTACCACTAGCAGGAACACCGGGGAGCTGTTTTTT.

The chain joins TRBV30 to TRBJ2-2; D unclear. V was trimmed by 2 bases and J by 3 bases, leaving 10 bases between them. CDR1 and CDR2 (germline): GTSNPN, SVGIG (reference sequence). The CDR3 is made up of 14 amino acids. CDR3 sequence: CAWSLRPDTGELFF. The CDR3 coding sequence is TGTGCCTGGAGTCTCCGACCGGACACCGGGGAGCTGTTTTTT. Variable domain in full (rest from reference TRBV30 and TRBJ2-2): SQTIHQWPATLVQPVGSPLSLECTVEGTSNPNLYWYRQAAGRGLQLLFYSVGIGQISSEVPQNLSASRPQDRQFILSSKKLLLSDSGFYLCAWSLRPDTGELFFGEGSRLTVL.

The rearrangement joins TRBV7-2 to TRBJ2-4; 9 bases are shared with TRBD2. After removal of 5 bases from V and 0 bases from J, the junction contained 11 bases not matched to a gene. This CDR3 has 18 amino acids. Germline values: CDR1 SGHTA, CDR2 FQGNSA. In nucleotides, the CDR3 is TGTGCCAGCAGCGACAAGGGGCGGGAGGGACTAGCCAAAAACATTCAGTACTTC. Amino acid sequence: CASSDKGREGLAKNIQYF.

As regards this clone: This CDR3 is also generated by other DNA sequences in the sample. V is TRBV3-1 (or the pseudogene TRBV3-2) and J is TRBJ1-1; D is uncertain. This CDR3 has 13 amino acids. The germline gives CDR1 LGHDT, CDR2 YNNKEL (reference sequence). The V gene lost 0 bases and the J gene lost 4 bases, with 6 bases spanning the gap. The CDR3 DNA follows: TGTGCCAGCAGCCAAGATCGGGGCACTGAAGCTTTCTTT. Protein sequence: CASSQDRGTEAFF.

This chain links TRBV5-6 with TRBJ1-1; TRBD1 agrees at 8 bases. The ends lost 3 bases at V and 11 bases at J; junction bases unmatched: 12. CDR1 and CDR2 (germline): SGHDT, YYEEEE. This CDR3 has 14 amino acids. CDR3 protein: CASSSELNGQGAFF. The CDR3, as DNA: TGTGCCAGCAGCTCCGAACTAAACGGACAGGGCGCTTTCTTT.

This clone appeared once. The rearrangement uses TRBV6-1 and TRBJ1-2; 9 nucleotides align to TRBD1. Germline V gives CDR1 MNHNS, CDR2 SASEGT. The CDR3 loop spans 14 amino acids. The V segment lost 3 bases and the J segment 6 bases; nucleotides outside the gene matches: 5. CDR3 bases: TGTGCCAGCAGTGATCTCGGGACAGGGAATGGCTACACCTTC. Translation: CASSDLGTGNGYTF.

The rearrangement joins TRBV5-6 to TRBJ2-3, with 9 bases matching TRBD2. Germline CDR1 reads SGHDT; CDR2 reads YYEEEE. The V and J ends lost 7 bases and 4 bases, in that order; junction bases with no gene match: 7. CDR3 size: 14 residues. This chain's CDR3 is CASRRLAAPDTQYF. As DNA, the CDR3 is TGTGCCAGCCGAAGACTAGCGGCCCCAGATACGCAGTATTTT.

The chain combines TRBV12-3 or TRBV12-4 with TRBJ1-3; D gene ambiguous. V was cut by 7 bases and J by 0 bases, with 4 bases left in between. CDR3 length equals 12 residues. The CDR3 reads CASTLSGNTIYF. CDR3 coding DNA: TGTGCCAGCACTCTCTCTGGAAACACCATATATTTT.

This chain connects TRBV7-9 to TRBJ1-2; D remains unclear. CDR3 length: 11 amino acids. The V end lost 1 base, the J end lost 8 bases, and 5 bases lay between the germline ends. CDR1 and CDR2 from the germline V gene are SEHNR and FQNEAQ (reference sequence). CDR3 nucleotides: TGTGCCAGCAGCTTAGACCCAGGCTACACCTTC. Encoded protein: CASSLDPGYTF.

The gene calls are TRBV6-1 and TRBJ2-4; unclear D gene. Germline V lookup: CDR1 MNHNS, CDR2 SASEGT. CDR3 length equals 11 residues. The germline V and J ends were trimmed by 1 base and 8 bases, with 3 bases remaining between them. The CDR3: CASSEGDIQYF. The CDR3, as DNA: TGTGCCAGCAGTGAAGGGGACATTCAGTACTTC.

The chain combines TRBV27 with TRBJ2-2; weak D call: TRBD1 (5 bases). In germline, CDR1 is MNHEY, CDR2 SMNVEV (reference sequence). Trimming shortened V by 5 bases and J by 2 bases, and 15 bases separated the two germline ends. This CDR3 has 16 residues. The CDR3 sequence: CASSPSSGKNTGELFF. The CDR3 DNA sequence: TGTGCCAGCAGTCCCAGCTCAGGGAAAAACACCGGGGAGCTGTTTTTT.

The CDR3 DNA is TGTGCCAGCAGCACTGAAGGGACAGGGAAAAATGGCTACACCTTC. It encodes CASSTEGTGKNGYTF. The genes are TRBV21-1 and TRBJ1-2; whether TRBD1, the table's D call, matches the DNA was not checked. TRBV21-1 is marked as a pseudogene. This CDR3 spans 15 amino acids.

This clone has a single count. The chain carries TRBV7-8 and TRBJ2-2, with TRBD2 matching 8 bases. Germline CDR1 reads SGHVS; CDR2 reads FQNEAQ. V trimming: 4 bases; J trimming: 7 bases; junction bases outside the gene matches: 14. The CDR3 loop spans 17 amino acids. CDR3 nucleotides: TGTGCCAGCAGCTCCCAAACGGGAGGGCCTCGGGGCGGGGAGCTGTTTTTT. Translated, it gives CASSSQTGGPRGGELFF.

The CDR3 DNA sequence: TGTGCCAGTAGTATACTAGCGGGAAACAATGAGCAGTTCTTC. This sequence encodes CASSILAGNNEQFF. V and J are TRBV19 and TRBJ2-1; 9 bases match TRBD2. Germline loops: CDR1 LNHDA, CDR2 SQIVND (reference sequence). The CDR3 runs 14 residues. The V segment lost 2 bases and the J segment 5 bases; nucleotides outside the gene matches: 1.

The rearrangement uses TRBV6-5 and TRBJ1-1; D call uncertain. The germline V and J ends were trimmed by 2 bases and 6 bases, with 13 bases remaining between them. The CDR3 is made up of 14 amino acids. Looked up from germline, CDR1 is MNHEY and CDR2 is SVGAGI. CDR3 nucleotides: TGTGCCAGCAGTTACGGGCCCTTGGACCCTGAAGCTTTCTTT. Residues: CASSYGPLDPEAFF.

This clone was seen just once. This chain joins TRBV6-5 and TRBJ2-7; TRBD2 might be the D (6 bases). Germline lookup yields CDR1 MNHEY and CDR2 SVGAGI. This CDR3 comprises 15 residues. Trimming took off 2 bases at V and 2 bases at J, with 13 bases between the two ends. This chain's CDR3 is CASSYVGTQTYEQYF. The CDR3 DNA sequence: TGTGCCAGCAGTTACGTCGGGACTCAAACCTACGAGCAGTACTTC.

This chain joins TRBV11-2 and TRBJ2-5, with a weak D call TRBD1 (5 bases). Germline V gene sequence: CDR1 SGHAT, CDR2 FQNNGV. V lost 6 bases and J lost 9, with 17 bases in between. The CDR3 consists of 13 residues. CDR3 DNA: TGTGCCAGCAGTAGACAGCAGAGTGGGGCCCAGTACTTC. Its translation: CASSRQQSGAQYF.

The chain recombines TRBV5-1 with TRBJ2-7, with D tentatively TRBD2 (5 bases). V was shortened by 0 bases and J by 1 base, with 14 bases between the two germline ends. Germline CDR1 is SGHRS and CDR2 is YFSETQ. The CDR3 runs to 16 residues. This CDR3 reads CASSLVGGTRSYEQYF. The DNA of the CDR3 is TGCGCCAGCAGCTTGGTAGGCGGAACTAGATCCTACGAGCAGTACTTC.

Only one count was recorded for this clone. The chain has TRBV5-8 and TRBJ1-5; TRBD1 matches 10 bases. CDR1 and CDR2 from the germline V gene are SGHTS and YDEGEE. V trimming: 4 bases; J trimming: 0 bases; junction bases outside the gene matches: 4. The CDR3 has 16 amino acids. CDR3 protein: CASSPGTGVSNQPQHF. The CDR3 DNA follows: TGTGCCAGCAGCCCCGGGACAGGGGTTAGCAATCAGCCCCAGCATTTT. Full variable domain (outside the CDR3, taken from reference TRBV5-8 and TRBJ1-5): EAGVTQSPTHLIKTRGQQATLRCSPISGHTSVYWYQQALGLGLQFLLWYDEGEERNRGNFPPRFSGRQFPNYSSELNVNALELEDSALYLCASSPGTGVSNQPQHFGDGTRLSIL.

This clone was seen once. V is TRBV29-1 and J is TRBJ2-7; tentatively, D is TRBD1 (5 bases). V was trimmed by 1 base and J by 4 bases, leaving 14 bases between them. The V gene's germline CDR1 is SQVTM and CDR2 ANQGSEA. The CDR3 length is 14 residues. CDR3 DNA sequence: TGCAGCGTTGAAGGGGGCCGCGGAATATACGAGCAGTACTTC. As protein: CSVEGGRGIYEQYF.

The chain couples TRBV5-4 to TRBJ2-5; TRBD2 agrees at 9 bases. V shed 1 base, J shed 5 bases, and the junction held 9 bases outside the gene matches. CDR1 is SGHNT, CDR2 YYREEE, per germline (reference sequence). The CDR3 is 16 amino acids. The CDR3 reads CASSLFEREVLETQYF. CDR3 coding DNA: TGTGCCAGCAGCTTGTTTGAGCGGGAGGTCTTGGAGACCCAGTACTTC.

The CDR3 loop reads CASSSYRAGELFF. CDR3 sequence (DNA): TGTGCCAGCAGCTCCTACAGGGCCGGGGAGCTGTTTTTT. This chain links TRBV7-2 with TRBJ2-2, with a possible D match to TRBD1 (6 bases). Trimming took off 4 bases at V and 6 bases at J, with 9 bases between the two ends. The CDR3 is made up of 13 amino acids. Germline CDR1 reads SGHTA; CDR2 reads FQGNSA.

The CDR3 sequence: CASSKDRGPQPQHF. The CDR3 DNA reads as TGTGCCAGCAGCAAGGACAGGGGGCCTCAGCCCCAGCATTTT. V and J are TRBV7-2 and TRBJ1-5, with 11 bases matching TRBD1. The V segment lost 5 bases and the J segment 6 bases; nucleotides outside the gene matches: 3. Germline V lookup: CDR1 SGHTA, CDR2 FQGNSA. The CDR3 loop spans 14 amino acids.